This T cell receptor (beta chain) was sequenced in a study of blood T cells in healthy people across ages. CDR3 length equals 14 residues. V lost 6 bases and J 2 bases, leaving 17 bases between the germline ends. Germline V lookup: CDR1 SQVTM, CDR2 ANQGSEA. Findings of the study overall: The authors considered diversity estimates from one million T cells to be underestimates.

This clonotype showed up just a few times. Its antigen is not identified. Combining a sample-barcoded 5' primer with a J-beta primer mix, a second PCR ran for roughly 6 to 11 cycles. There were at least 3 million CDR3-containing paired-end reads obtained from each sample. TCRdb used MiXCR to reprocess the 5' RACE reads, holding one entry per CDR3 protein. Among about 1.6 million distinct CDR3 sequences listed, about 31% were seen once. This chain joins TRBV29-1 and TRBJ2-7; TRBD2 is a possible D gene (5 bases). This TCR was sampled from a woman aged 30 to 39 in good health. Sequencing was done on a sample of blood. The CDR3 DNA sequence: TGCAGCGTCAAAGAGCTAGCTGAGGCCTACGAGCAGTACTTC. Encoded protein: CSVKELAEAYEQYF.